Listed here are 23 T cell receptor beta chains from one sample, sequenced in a study of OX40 agonist ivuxolimab in advanced cancers. TCRdb's table, derived via immunoSEQ multiplex PCR, lists solely in-frame clones and lacks some. The sample includes under 95,000 clones, roughly 83% seen only once; the top ten take approximately 7%. The sequences come from CD4+ or CD8+ T cells sorted from blood, collected in a trial of the OX40 agonist ivuxolimab. The receptors here all came from an adult with an advanced solid tumor such as melanoma, head and neck, liver or kidney cancer.

The rearrangement uses TRBV6-5 and TRBJ1-5; D possibly corresponds to TRBD1 (5 bases). This CDR3 comprises 15 residues. V lost 5 bases to trimming and J lost 3 bases, with 14 bases between them. Germline V gene sequence: CDR1 MNHEY, CDR2 SVGAGI. DNA for the CDR3: TGTGCCAGCAGTGTCGACAGAGGCCTCAATCAGCCCCAGCATTTT. Its translation: CASSVDRGLNQPQHF.

The chain combines TRBV2 with TRBJ1-1, with TRBD1 identical over 7 bases. Germline CDR1 reads SNHLY; CDR2 reads FYNNEI. V gave up 6 bases and J gave up 4 bases; unmatched junction bases: 14. The CDR3 contains 16 residues. The CDR3 DNA reads TGTGCCAGCAGACACCCTCTTACAGGGGCGGCCACTGAAGCTTTCTTT. This codes for CASRHPLTGAATEAFF.

The chain uses TRBV9 and TRBJ2-2, with D uncertain. The germline gives CDR1 SGDLS, CDR2 YYNGEE. V was trimmed by 4 bases and J by 1 base, leaving 8 bases between them. CDR3 length: 14 amino acids. CDR3 DNA: TGTGCCAGCAGCTCCCAGTGGAACACCGGGGAGCTGTTTTTT. Residues: CASSSQWNTGELFF.

This clone is medium-sized (0.01 to 0.1%). The rearrangement joins TRBV6-1 to TRBJ1-1, with D perhaps TRBD1 (5 bases). CDR3 size: 13 residues. Per the germline V gene, CDR1 is MNHNS and CDR2 is SASEGT. Deletions cut 11 bases from V and 1 base from J, with 14 bases between. CDR3 sequence: CAGRLGANTEAFF. In DNA form, the CDR3 reads TGTGCCGGGCGGCTTGGGGCGAACACTGAAGCTTTCTTT.

This clone was recorded a few times. The rearrangement joins TRBV7-6 to TRBJ1-4, with D hard to call. The germline V gene encodes CDR1 SGHVS and CDR2 FNYEAQ. V was pared by 5 bases and J by 4 bases, with 8 bases between. CDR3 length: 13 amino acids. The CDR3 spells CASSLNFNEKLFF. CDR3 nucleotide sequence: TGTGCCAGCAGCCTGAATTTTAATGAAAAACTGTTTTTT.

This rearrangement joins TRBV5-1 to TRBJ1-1, with D possibly matching TRBD1 (5 bases). CDR1 is SGHRS, CDR2 YFSETQ, per germline. The CDR3 runs to 15 residues. Trimming removed 4 bases at V and 3 bases at J, with 16 bases between. Here the CDR3 DNA reads TGCGCCAGCAGCCCCGGGGGGTTTAGGGACACTGAAGCTTTCTTT. Protein: CASSPGGFRDTEAFF.

The table lists this clone with a few counts. The chain employs TRBV27 and TRBJ1-5; tentative D call: TRBD1 (5 bases). Trimming stripped 5 bases from V and 4 bases from J, with 12 bases between. The germline V gene has CDR1 MNHEY and CDR2 SMNVEV (reference sequence). The CDR3 covers 14 residues. The CDR3 protein is CASSLHGTNQPQHF. In DNA, the CDR3 is TGTGCCAGCAGTCTGCACGGGACTAATCAGCCCCAGCATTTT.

The chain couples TRBV11-2 to TRBJ2-1; D is ambiguous. The CDR3 consists of 15 residues. V was clipped by 5 bases and J by 0 bases, with 11 bases between them. CDR1 is SGHAT and CDR2 is FQNNGV in the germline V gene. The CDR3 loop reads CASSGMGNSYNEQFF. In nucleotides, the CDR3 is TGTGCCAGCAGCGGGATGGGGAACTCCTACAATGAGCAGTTCTTC.

V is TRBV7-2 and J is TRBJ1-2; D gene uncertain. This CDR3 region has 13 residues. Germline lookup yields CDR1 SGHTA and CDR2 FQGNSA. The ends were cut back, 3 bases at V and 7 bases at J, with 12 bases in the middle. For the CDR3, the DNA is TGTGCCAGCAGCTTTCCCCCAATAAGTGGCTACACCTTC. This codes for CASSFPPISGYTF.

The V call is TRBV11-2, the J call TRBJ1-2, with 8 bases identical to TRBD1. Germline V gene data show CDR1 as SGHAT and CDR2 as FQNNGV. V was clipped by 8 bases and J by 2 bases; unmatched bases: 13. The CDR3 loop spans 16 amino acids. The CDR3 nucleotides are TGTGCCAGCGGGACAGGCAGCCTTTCCCGAAACTATGGCTACACCTTC. This sequence encodes CASGTGSLSRNYGYTF.

The rearrangement links TRBV30 to TRBJ2-2; tentatively, D is TRBD1 or TRBD2 (5 bases each). CDR3 length: 13 residues. Looked up from germline, CDR1 is GTSNPN and CDR2 is SVGIG (reference sequence). The germline V and J ends were trimmed by 4 bases and 6 bases, with 12 bases remaining between them. CDR3 amino acids: CAWNWRGAGELFF. The CDR3 coding sequence is TGTGCCTGGAATTGGAGAGGGGCCGGGGAGCTGTTTTTT.

The chain couples TRBV6-1 to TRBJ1-5; unclear D gene. The germline V gene encodes CDR1 MNHNS and CDR2 SASEGT. The ends were cut back, 3 bases at V and 6 bases at J, with 15 bases in the middle. The CDR3 has 15 amino acids. CDR3: CASSDWTGASQPQHF. The CDR3 coding sequence is TGTGCCAGCAGTGATTGGACCGGAGCTTCTCAGCCCCAGCATTTT.

The rearrangement links TRBV19 to TRBJ1-5, with D hard to call. CDR1 and CDR2 from the germline V gene are LNHDA and SQIVND (reference sequence). Deletions cut 7 bases from V and 5 bases from J, with 12 bases between. The CDR3 extends over 13 amino acids. CDR3 sequence (DNA): TGTGCCAGTACCCCAACTGCCCATCAGCCCCAGCATTTT. Translated: CASTPTAHQPQHF.

The chain combines TRBV6-6 with TRBJ1-2, with D perhaps matching TRBD1 (5 bases). In germline, CDR1 is MNHNY, CDR2 SVGAGI (reference sequence). Trimming took off 3 bases at V and 4 bases at J, with 9 bases between the two ends. This CDR3 spans 13 amino acids. CDR3 DNA: TGTGCCAGCAGTTATTCAGGGCCCTATGGCTACACCTTC. Its translation is CASSYSGPYGYTF.

The chain has TRBV9 and TRBJ2-3; maybe TRBD2 (6 bases). Germline values: CDR1 SGDLS, CDR2 YYNGEE. Trimming took off 4 bases at V and 5 bases at J, with 17 bases between the two ends. There are 15 residues in the CDR3. CDR3 loop: CASSTRDWAQDTQYF. DNA for the CDR3: TGTGCCAGCAGCACCCGGGACTGGGCACAAGATACGCAGTATTTT.

The chain employs TRBV18 and TRBJ2-7; 10 nucleotides line up with TRBD1. This CDR3 region has 17 residues. V gave up 3 bases and J gave up 6 bases; unmatched junction bases: 14. Germline CDR1 reads KGHSH; CDR2 reads LQKENI. CDR3 DNA sequence: TGTGCCAGCTCACCGCCTTATGGGACAGGGGTGGGTTCCGAGCAGTACTTC. It yields the protein CASSPPYGTGVGSEQYF.

This clone was seen only once. The gene calls are TRBV9 and TRBJ1-1; D may be TRBD1 (5 bases). Per germline, CDR1 SGDLS and CDR2 YYNGEE. The V gene lost 0 bases and the J gene lost 10 bases, with 13 bases spanning the gap. CDR3 length: 13 amino acids. The CDR3 protein is CASSVDPGGTAFF. The DNA of the CDR3 is TGTGCCAGCAGCGTAGACCCGGGGGGGACAGCTTTCTTT.

V is TRBV7-9 and J is TRBJ1-6, with D possibly matching TRBD1 (5 bases). CDR3 size: 15 residues. Trimming left V 0 bases short and J 13 bases short, with 16 bases between. Germline V gene sequence: CDR1 SEHNR, CDR2 FQNEAQ (reference sequence). The CDR3 reads CASSLASAGNTPLHF. The CDR3 coding sequence is TGTGCCAGCAGCTTAGCGTCGGCAGGGAATACGCCCCTCCACTTT.

This rearrangement joins TRBV7-2 to TRBJ2-5; 8 nucleotides agree with TRBD1. V was pared by 0 bases and J by 4 bases, with 7 bases of the junction left unmatched. The CDR3 spans 16 residues. Germline V gives CDR1 SGHTA, CDR2 FQGNSA. The CDR3 spells CASSLAGQATLETQYF. DNA of the CDR3: TGTGCCAGCAGCTTAGCGGGACAGGCCACCCTAGAGACCCAGTACTTC.

The CDR3 loop reads CASSPRVIGELFF. In DNA form, the CDR3 reads TGTGCCAGCAGCCCCCGGGTAATCGGGGAGCTGTTTTTT. The genes are TRBV6-5 and TRBJ2-2, with unresolved D. Trimming cost V 6 bases and J 7 bases, with 12 bases left between them. This CDR3 is built from 13 residues. Germline CDR1 and CDR2: MNHEY and SVGAGI.

J is TRBJ1-1 and V is TRBV6-5; maybe TRBD1 (6 bases). This CDR3 comprises 14 residues. The V end was cut by 5 bases, the J end by 6 bases, with 16 bases between. Germline V gene sequence: CDR1 MNHEY, CDR2 SVGAGI. CDR3 in amino acids: CASSATGSVAEAFF. The CDR3 nucleotides read TGTGCCAGCAGTGCCACAGGGTCAGTTGCTGAAGCTTTCTTT.

The chain couples TRBV27 to TRBJ1-6; 9 nucleotides match TRBD1. Trimming cost V 7 bases and J 9 bases; bases outside gene matches: 7. The CDR3 is 14 amino acids. Germline CDR1 and CDR2: MNHEY and SMNVEV (reference sequence). DNA of the CDR3: TGTGCCAGCAAAACCGGGACAGGGCGTTCACCCCTCCACTTT. Protein sequence: CASKTGTGRSPLHF.

The rearrangement links TRBV6-6 to TRBJ1-3; D remains unclear. There are 15 residues in the CDR3. The germline CDR1 and CDR2 sequences are MNHNY and SVGAGI (reference sequence). Trimming shortened V by 0 bases and J by 1 base, and 7 bases separated the two germline ends. CDR3 sequence: CASSYSNPSGNTIYF. In DNA, the CDR3 is TGTGCCAGCAGTTACTCGAACCCTTCTGGAAACACCATATATTTT.